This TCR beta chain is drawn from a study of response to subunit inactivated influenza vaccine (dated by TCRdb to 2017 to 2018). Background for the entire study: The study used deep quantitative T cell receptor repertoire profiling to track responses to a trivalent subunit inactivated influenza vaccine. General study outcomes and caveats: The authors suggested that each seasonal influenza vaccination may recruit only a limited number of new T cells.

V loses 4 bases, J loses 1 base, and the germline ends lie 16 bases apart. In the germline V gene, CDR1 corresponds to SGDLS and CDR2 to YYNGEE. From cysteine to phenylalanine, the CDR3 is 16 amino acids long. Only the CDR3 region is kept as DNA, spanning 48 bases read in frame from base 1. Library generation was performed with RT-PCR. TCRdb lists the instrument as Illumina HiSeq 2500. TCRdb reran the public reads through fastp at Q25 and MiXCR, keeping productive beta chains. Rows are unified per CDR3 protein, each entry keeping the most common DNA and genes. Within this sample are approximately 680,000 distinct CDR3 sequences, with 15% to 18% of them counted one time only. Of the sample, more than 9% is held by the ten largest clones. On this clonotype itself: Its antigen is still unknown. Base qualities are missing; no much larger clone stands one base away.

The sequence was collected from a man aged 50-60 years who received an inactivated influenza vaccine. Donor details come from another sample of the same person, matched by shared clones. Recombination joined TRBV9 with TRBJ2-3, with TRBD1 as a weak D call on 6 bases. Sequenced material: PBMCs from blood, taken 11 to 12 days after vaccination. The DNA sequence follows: TGTGCCAGCAGCCCAGATCAGGGGCAGGGCACAGATACGCAGTATTTT. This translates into CASSPDQGQGTDTQYF.